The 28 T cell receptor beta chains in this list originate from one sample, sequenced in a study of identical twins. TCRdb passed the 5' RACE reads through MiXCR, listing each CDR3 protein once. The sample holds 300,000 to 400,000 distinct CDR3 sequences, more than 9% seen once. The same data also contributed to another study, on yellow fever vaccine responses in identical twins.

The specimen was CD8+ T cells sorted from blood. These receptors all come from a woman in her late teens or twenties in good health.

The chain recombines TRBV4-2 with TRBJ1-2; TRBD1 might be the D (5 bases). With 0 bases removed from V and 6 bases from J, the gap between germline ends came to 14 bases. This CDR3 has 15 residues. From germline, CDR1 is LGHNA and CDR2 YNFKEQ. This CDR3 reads CASSQDRGTQDGYTF. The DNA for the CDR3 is TGTGCCAGCAGCCAAGATCGCGGGACTCAAGATGGCTACACCTTC.

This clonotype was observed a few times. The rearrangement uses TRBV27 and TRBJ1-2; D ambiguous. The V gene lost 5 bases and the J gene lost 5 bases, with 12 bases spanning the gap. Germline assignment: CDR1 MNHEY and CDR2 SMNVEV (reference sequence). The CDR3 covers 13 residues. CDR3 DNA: TGTGCCAGCAGTGCGGACGGGCGTTATGGCTACACCTTC. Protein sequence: CASSADGRYGYTF.

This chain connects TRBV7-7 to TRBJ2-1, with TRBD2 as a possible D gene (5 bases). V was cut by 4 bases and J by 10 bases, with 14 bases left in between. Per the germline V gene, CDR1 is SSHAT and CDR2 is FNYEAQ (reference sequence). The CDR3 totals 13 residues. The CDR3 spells CASSSTVASEQFF. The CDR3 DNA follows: TGTGCCAGCAGCTCAACGGTGGCTAGCGAGCAGTTCTTC.

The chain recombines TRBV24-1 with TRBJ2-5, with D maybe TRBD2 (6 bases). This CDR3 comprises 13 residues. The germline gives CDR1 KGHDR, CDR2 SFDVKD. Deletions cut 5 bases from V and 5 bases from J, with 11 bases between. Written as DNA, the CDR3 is TGTGCCACCAGTGTGCGGGCGGGGGAGACCCAGTACTTC. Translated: CATSVRAGETQYF.

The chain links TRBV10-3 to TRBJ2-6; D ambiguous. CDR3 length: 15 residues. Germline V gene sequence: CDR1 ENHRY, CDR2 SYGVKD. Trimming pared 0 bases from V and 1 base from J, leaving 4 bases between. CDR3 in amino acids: CAISESWSGANVLTF. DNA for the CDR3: TGTGCCATCAGTGAGTCGTGGTCTGGGGCCAACGTCCTGACTTTC.

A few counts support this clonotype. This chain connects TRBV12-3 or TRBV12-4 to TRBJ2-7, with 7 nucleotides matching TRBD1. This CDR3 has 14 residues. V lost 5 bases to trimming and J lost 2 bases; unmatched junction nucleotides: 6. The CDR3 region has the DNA TGTGCCAGCAGTAACCGACAGGGACCCTACGAGCAGTACTTC. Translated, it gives CASSNRQGPYEQYF.

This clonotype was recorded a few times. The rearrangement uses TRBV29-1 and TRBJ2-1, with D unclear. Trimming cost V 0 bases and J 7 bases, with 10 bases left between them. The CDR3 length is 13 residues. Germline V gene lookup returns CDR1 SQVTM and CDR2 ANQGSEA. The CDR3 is CSVEDRLQNEQFF. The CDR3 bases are TGCAGCGTTGAAGATCGACTTCAAAATGAGCAGTTCTTC.

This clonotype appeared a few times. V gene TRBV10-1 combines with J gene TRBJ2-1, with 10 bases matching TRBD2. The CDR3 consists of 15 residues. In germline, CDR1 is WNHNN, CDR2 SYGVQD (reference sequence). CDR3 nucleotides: TGCGCGGAGGAGACCAGCGGGAGGGAAAGGGATGAGCAGTTCTTC. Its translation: CAEETSGRERDEQFF.

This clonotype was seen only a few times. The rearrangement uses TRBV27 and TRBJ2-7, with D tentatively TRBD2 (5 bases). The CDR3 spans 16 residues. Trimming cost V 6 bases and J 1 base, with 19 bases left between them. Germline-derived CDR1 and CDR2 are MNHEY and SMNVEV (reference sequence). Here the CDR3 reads CASSLGFRGPSYEQYF. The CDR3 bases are TGTGCCAGCAGCTTAGGGTTCCGCGGGCCTTCCTACGAGCAGTACTTC.

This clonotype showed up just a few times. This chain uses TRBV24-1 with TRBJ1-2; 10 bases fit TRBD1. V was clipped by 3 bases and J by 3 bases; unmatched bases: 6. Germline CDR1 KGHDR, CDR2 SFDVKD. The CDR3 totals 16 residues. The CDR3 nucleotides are TGTGCCACCAGTGATGAACGGGACAGGGGAGACTATGGCTACACCTTC. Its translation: CATSDERDRGDYGYTF.

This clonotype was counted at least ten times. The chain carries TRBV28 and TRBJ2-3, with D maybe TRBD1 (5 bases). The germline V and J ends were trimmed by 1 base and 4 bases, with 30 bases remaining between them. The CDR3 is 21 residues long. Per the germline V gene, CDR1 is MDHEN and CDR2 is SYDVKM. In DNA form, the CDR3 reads TGTGCCAGCAGTTTATTCGTGATCAGTGTTAGGACCCCCTGGACATCAGATACGCAGTATTTT. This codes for CASSLFVISVRTPWTSDTQYF.

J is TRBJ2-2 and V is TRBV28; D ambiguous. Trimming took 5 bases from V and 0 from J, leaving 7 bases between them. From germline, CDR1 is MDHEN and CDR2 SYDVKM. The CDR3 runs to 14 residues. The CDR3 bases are TGTGCCAGCAGTATCGGCACGAACACCGGGGAGCTGTTTTTT. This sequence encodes CASSIGTNTGELFF.

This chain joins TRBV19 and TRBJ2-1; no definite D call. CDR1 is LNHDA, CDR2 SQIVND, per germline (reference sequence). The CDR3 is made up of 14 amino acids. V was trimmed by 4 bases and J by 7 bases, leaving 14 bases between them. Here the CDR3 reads CASSTTPSRNEQFF. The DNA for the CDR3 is TGTGCCAGTAGTACAACTCCGTCGAGAAATGAGCAGTTCTTC.

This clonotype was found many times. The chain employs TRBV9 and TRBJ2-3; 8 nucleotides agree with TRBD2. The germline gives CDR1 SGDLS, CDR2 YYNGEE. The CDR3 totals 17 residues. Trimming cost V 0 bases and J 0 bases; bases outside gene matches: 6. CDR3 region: CASSVVSSGGSTDTQYF. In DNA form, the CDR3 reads TGTGCCAGCAGCGTAGTTTCCAGCGGGGGTAGCACAGATACGCAGTATTTT.

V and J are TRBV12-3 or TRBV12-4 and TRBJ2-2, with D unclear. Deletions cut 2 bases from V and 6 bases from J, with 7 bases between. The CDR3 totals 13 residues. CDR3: CASSLSLPGELFF. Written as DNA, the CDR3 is TGTGCCAGCAGTTTAAGTCTTCCCGGGGAGCTGTTTTTT.

This CDR3 is CSVPGRGGTEAFF. The CDR3 bases are TGCAGCGTTCCCGGACGGGGGGGCACTGAAGCTTTCTTT. The V and J genes are TRBV29-1 and TRBJ1-1, with D possibly being TRBD1 (5 bases). The length of the CDR3 is 13 residues. CDR1 and CDR2 (germline): SQVTM, ANQGSEA. V was shortened by 5 bases and J by 4 bases, with 14 bases between the two germline ends.

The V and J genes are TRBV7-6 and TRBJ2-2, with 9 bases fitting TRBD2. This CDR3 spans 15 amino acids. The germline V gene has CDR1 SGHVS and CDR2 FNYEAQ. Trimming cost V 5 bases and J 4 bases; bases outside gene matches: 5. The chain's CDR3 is CASSPTSGSTGELFF. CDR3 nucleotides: TGTGCCAGCAGCCCGACTAGCGGCTCCACCGGGGAGCTGTTTTTT.

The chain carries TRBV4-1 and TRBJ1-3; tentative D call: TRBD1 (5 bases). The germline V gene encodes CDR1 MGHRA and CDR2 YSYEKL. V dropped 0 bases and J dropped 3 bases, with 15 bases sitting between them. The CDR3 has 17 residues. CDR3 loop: CASSQEGYPTDGNTIYF. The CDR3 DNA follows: TGCGCCAGCAGCCAAGAGGGTTACCCGACAGATGGAAACACCATATATTTT.

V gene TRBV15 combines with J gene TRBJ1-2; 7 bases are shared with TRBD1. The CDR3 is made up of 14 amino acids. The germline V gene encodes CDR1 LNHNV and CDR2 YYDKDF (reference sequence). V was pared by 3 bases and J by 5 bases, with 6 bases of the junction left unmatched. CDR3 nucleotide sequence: TGTGCCACCAGCAGCGACAGGGTAGGATATGGCTACACCTTC. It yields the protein CATSSDRVGYGYTF.

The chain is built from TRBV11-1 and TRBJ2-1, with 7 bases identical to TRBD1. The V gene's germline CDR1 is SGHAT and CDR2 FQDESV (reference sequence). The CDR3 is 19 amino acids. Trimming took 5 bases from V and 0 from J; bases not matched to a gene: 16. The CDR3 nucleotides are TGTGCCAGCAGCCCAAAGGACGTAACAGGGGCGAGCTCCTACAATGAGCAGTTCTTC. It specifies CASSPKDVTGASSYNEQFF.

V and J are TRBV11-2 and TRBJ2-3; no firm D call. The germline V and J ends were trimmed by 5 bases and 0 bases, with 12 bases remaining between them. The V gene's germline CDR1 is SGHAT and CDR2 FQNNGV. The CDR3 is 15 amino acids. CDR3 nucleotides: TGTGCCAGCAGCCCCCCGATGGGGAGCACAGATACGCAGTATTTT. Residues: CASSPPMGSTDTQYF.

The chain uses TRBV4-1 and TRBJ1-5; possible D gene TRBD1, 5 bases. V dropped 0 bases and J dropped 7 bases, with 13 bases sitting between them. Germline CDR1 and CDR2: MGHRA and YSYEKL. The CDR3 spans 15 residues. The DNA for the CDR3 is TGCGCCAGCAGCCAAGAGGGGGGGGACTGGCAGCCCCAGCATTTT. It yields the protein CASSQEGGDWQPQHF.

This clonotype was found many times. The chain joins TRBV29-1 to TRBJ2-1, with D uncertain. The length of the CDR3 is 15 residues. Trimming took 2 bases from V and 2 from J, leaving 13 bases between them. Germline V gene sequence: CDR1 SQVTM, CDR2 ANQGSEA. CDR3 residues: CSVERPGTAYNEQFF. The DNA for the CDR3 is TGCAGCGTTGAACGTCCAGGAACGGCCTACAATGAGCAGTTCTTC.

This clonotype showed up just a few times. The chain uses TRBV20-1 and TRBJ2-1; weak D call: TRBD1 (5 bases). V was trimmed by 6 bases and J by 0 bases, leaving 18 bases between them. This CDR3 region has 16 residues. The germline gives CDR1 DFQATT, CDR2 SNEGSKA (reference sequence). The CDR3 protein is CSATDQDTSSYNEQFF. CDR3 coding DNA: TGCAGTGCCACGGATCAGGACACGAGCTCCTACAATGAGCAGTTCTTC.

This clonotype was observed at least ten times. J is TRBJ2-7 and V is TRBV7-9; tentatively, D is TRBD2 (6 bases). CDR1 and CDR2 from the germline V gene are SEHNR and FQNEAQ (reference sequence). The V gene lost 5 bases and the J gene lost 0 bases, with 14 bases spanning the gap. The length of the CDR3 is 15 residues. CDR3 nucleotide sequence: TGTGCCAGCAGCACCGGGGCCGGGGGCTCCTACGAGCAGTACTTC. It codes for CASSTGAGGSYEQYF.

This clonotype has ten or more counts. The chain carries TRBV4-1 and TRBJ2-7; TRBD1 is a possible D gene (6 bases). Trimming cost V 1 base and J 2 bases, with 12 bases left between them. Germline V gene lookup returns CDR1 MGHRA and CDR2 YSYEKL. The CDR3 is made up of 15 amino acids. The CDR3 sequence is CASSQVPQGTYEQYF. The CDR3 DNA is TGCGCCAGCAGCCAAGTTCCCCAGGGGACCTACGAGCAGTACTTC.

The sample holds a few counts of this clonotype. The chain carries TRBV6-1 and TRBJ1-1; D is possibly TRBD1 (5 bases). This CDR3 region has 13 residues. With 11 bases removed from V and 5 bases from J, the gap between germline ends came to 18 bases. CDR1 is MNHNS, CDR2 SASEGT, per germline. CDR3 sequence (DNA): TGTGCCGGCCGGACGGGGGAGACGACTGAAGCTTTCTTT. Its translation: CAGRTGETTEAFF.

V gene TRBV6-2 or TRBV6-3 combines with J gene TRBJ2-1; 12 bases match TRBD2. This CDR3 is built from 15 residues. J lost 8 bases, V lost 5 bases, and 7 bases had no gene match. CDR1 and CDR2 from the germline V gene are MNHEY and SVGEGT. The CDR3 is CASSLAGGPVYEQFF. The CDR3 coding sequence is TGTGCCAGCAGTCTAGCGGGAGGGCCGGTGTATGAGCAGTTCTTC.